Each of the 32 T cell receptor beta chains below was sequenced from the same sample in a study of T-cell memory formation after mild COVID-19 listed by TCRdb under 2021. Library method: 5' RACE. Sequencing was performed on an Illumina NovaSeq 6000. The raw public reads went through TCRdb reprocessing: fastp at Q25, MiXCR clone calling, in-frame beta chains kept. Each record represents a unique CDR3 protein, reported with the most common genes and DNA among its rows. This sample is represented by approximately 300,000 distinct CDR3 sequences; roughly 8% of them were singletons. 20% to 25% of the sample is in the top ten clones. The specimen sequenced was PBMCs or a T cell subset sorted from them (not recorded which). The receptors originated from a man aged 18 to 29 who had mild COVID-19 (a few samples of this study predate the infection). The sample titles of this study are shuffled in the database, so cell type and time point are left out; the donor was told from shared clones.

This clonotype has only a few counts. The V gene is TRBV28, the J gene TRBJ2-5, with D possibly matching TRBD2 (5 bases). CDR3 size: 13 residues. The V gene's germline CDR1 is MDHEN and CDR2 SYDVKM. The V gene lost 3 bases and the J gene lost 6 bases, with 11 bases spanning the gap. CDR3 DNA sequence: TGTGCCAGCAGTTTCACTAGTGTAAAGACCCAGTACTTC. Translating gives CASSFTSVKTQYF.

The chain uses TRBV6-2 or TRBV6-3 and TRBJ1-5; tentative D call: TRBD1 (6 bases). Trimming took 2 bases from V and 6 from J, leaving 17 bases between them. The CDR3 length is 16 residues. Germline V gene data show CDR1 as MNHEY and CDR2 as SVGEGT. The CDR3 loop reads CASSYGDIGIAQPQHF. CDR3 DNA sequence: TGTGCCAGCAGTTACGGGGACATAGGAATAGCTCAGCCCCAGCATTTT.

This clonotype was found many times. V gene TRBV7-3 combines with J gene TRBJ2-5, with 8 bases fitting TRBD2. Germline CDR1 and CDR2: SGHTA and FQGTGA. V was pared by 5 bases and J by 0 bases, with 2 bases of the junction left unmatched. CDR3 length: 14 residues. This chain's CDR3 is CASSPGGDQETQYF. DNA for the CDR3: TGTGCCAGCAGCCCCGGGGGGGACCAAGAGACCCAGTACTTC.

The table lists this clonotype with a few counts. The chain employs TRBV6-2 or TRBV6-3 and TRBJ1-3; the match to TRBD1 covers 7 bases. This CDR3 region has 14 residues. The germline V gene encodes CDR1 MNHEY and CDR2 SVGEGT. Trimming cost V 2 bases and J 4 bases; bases outside gene matches: 2. CDR3 residues: CASSYGQVGNTIYF. The CDR3 bases are TGTGCCAGCAGTTACGGACAGGTGGGAAACACCATATATTTT.

This clonotype was seen more than once but under ten times. The rearrangement uses TRBV4-3 and TRBJ2-7; 7 bases fit TRBD1. Germline V gene lookup returns CDR1 LGHNA and CDR2 YSLEER. V lost 1 base to trimming and J lost 6 bases; unmatched junction nucleotides: 15. The CDR3 is 17 residues long. CDR3 nucleotides: TGCGCCAGCAGCCAAGTCACTCGGGCAGGGGGTCGAGGCGAGCAGTACTTC. This codes for CASSQVTRAGGRGEQYF.

In this sample, this clonotype turned up many times. V is TRBV5-1 and J is TRBJ2-1; TRBD1 might be the D (5 bases). The CDR3 is made up of 15 amino acids. V shed 0 bases and J shed 6 bases, with 13 bases lying between them. CDR1 SGHRS and CDR2 YFSETQ come from the germline V gene. The CDR3 loop is CASSLVGAGLNEQFF. CDR3 DNA: TGCGCCAGCAGCTTGGTAGGGGCAGGGCTCAATGAGCAGTTCTTC.

This chain joins TRBV18 and TRBJ1-4; maybe TRBD1 (6 bases). The CDR3 has 15 amino acids. CDR1 is KGHSH, CDR2 LQKENI, per germline. V was cut by 1 base and J by 8 bases, with 14 bases left in between. Written as DNA, the CDR3 is TGTGCCAGCTCACCACGGGTCAGGGGAGAGGAAAAACTGTTTTTT. This codes for CASSPRVRGEEKLFF.

This clonotype came up many times. The CDR3 coding sequence is TGTGCCAGCAGATATACCGGGACAGGGAACACCGGGGAGCTGTTTTTT. Its translation: CASRYTGTGNTGELFF. V and J are TRBV7-2 and TRBJ2-2; TRBD1 agrees at 8 bases. This CDR3 is built from 16 residues. The germline gives CDR1 SGHTA, CDR2 FQGNSA. Unmatched junction bases numbered 7, after V lost 6 bases and J lost 1 base.

This clonotype was counted between two and nine times. The CDR3 here is CASSSPEREQFF. The CDR3 nucleotides are TGTGCCAGCAGCTCCCCGGAGCGTGAGCAGTTCTTC. This rearrangement joins TRBV7-9 to TRBJ2-1; D call uncertain. V lost 4 bases to trimming and J lost 9 bases, with 10 bases between them. Germline V gene sequence: CDR1 SEHNR, CDR2 FQNEAQ (reference sequence). This CDR3 comprises 12 residues.

Only a few counts were recorded for this clonotype. This chain joins TRBV5-1 and TRBJ2-7; 7 positions agree with TRBD2. CDR3 length: 13 residues. The germline V gene encodes CDR1 SGHRS and CDR2 YFSETQ. V was pared by 4 bases and J by 6 bases, with 7 bases of the junction left unmatched. The CDR3 sequence: CASSVEGGGEQYV. The CDR3 DNA sequence: TGCGCCAGCAGCGTGGAAGGCGGGGGCGAGCAGTACGTC.

V is TRBV12-3 or TRBV12-4 and J is TRBJ2-5, with a tentative D call TRBD2 (5 bases). The ends were cut back, 3 bases at V and 3 bases at J, with 14 bases in the middle. There are 15 residues in the CDR3. As DNA, the CDR3 is TGTGCCAGCAGTTTGAACCAAGCGGCAAAAGAGACCCAGTACTTC. This encodes CASSLNQAAKETQYF.

This clonotype was seen many times. Mismatch with germline at one junction end may stem from a read error. The chain carries TRBV27 and TRBJ2-3; TRBD2 might be the D (6 bases). The germline gives CDR1 MNHEY, CDR2 SMNVEV (reference sequence). This CDR3 is 14 amino acids long. The CDR3 reads CATSKRDFTDTQYF. The DNA for the CDR3 is TGTGCCACCAGTAAGAGGGACTTCACAGATACGCAGTATTTT.

This clonotype was detected only a few times. J is TRBJ1-1 and V is TRBV6-5, with a tentative D call TRBD1 (5 bases). Trimming stripped 11 bases from V and 4 bases from J, with 11 bases between. This CDR3 comprises 11 residues. Germline assignment: CDR1 MNHEY and CDR2 SVGAGI. The CDR3 nucleotides are TGTGCCGCAGGGAGTGGCACTGAAGCTTTCTTT. Translating gives CAAGSGTEAFF.

The chain uses TRBV5-1 and TRBJ2-1, with D tentatively TRBD1 (5 bases). Germline V gene sequence: CDR1 SGHRS, CDR2 YFSETQ. The CDR3 consists of 12 residues. The V end was cut by 1 base, the J end by 10 bases, with 9 bases between. This CDR3 is CASSLQGHEQFF. In DNA form, the CDR3 reads TGCGCCAGCAGCTTGCAGGGCCACGAGCAGTTCTTC.

This clonotype was seen more than once but under ten times. The V call is TRBV10-3, the J call TRBJ1-2; 9 nucleotides align to TRBD1. The CDR3 length is 14 residues. V was clipped by 2 bases and J by 4 bases; unmatched bases: 2. Germline V lookup: CDR1 ENHRY, CDR2 SYGVKD. Here the CDR3 DNA reads TGTGCCATCAGTGAGACAGGGGGCGGCTATGGCTACACCTTC. Amino acids: CAISETGGGYGYTF.

This clonotype has ten or more counts. The rearrangement joins TRBV19 to TRBJ1-2; D is unclear. The CDR3 runs to 13 residues. Germline V gene sequence: CDR1 LNHDA, CDR2 SQIVND (reference sequence). V was clipped by 6 bases and J by 7 bases, with 15 bases between them. CDR3 sequence reads: CASRRSPMAGYTF. Written as DNA, the CDR3 is TGTGCCAGTAGAAGATCCCCGATGGCTGGCTACACCTTC.

This clonotype appeared a few times. V is TRBV30 and J is TRBJ1-1, with 9 bases lining up with TRBD1. Losses at the gene ends were 1 base for V and 3 bases for J; bases not matched to a gene: 3. In germline, CDR1 is GTSNPN, CDR2 SVGIG (reference sequence). CDR3 length: 14 residues. CDR3 sequence (DNA): TGTGCCTGGAGTGCCGGGACAGGGCACACTGAAGCTTTCTTT. As protein: CAWSAGTGHTEAFF.

This clonotype was seen ten or more times. The V gene is TRBV5-1, the J gene TRBJ2-5; perhaps TRBD1 as D (6 bases). CDR3 length equals 17 residues. Germline CDR1 reads SGHRS; CDR2 reads YFSETQ. Trimming left V 4 bases short and J 0 bases short, with 19 bases between. The CDR3 sequence is CASSARLGAEYQETQYF. The CDR3 region has the DNA TGCGCCAGCAGCGCGCGGCTGGGGGCGGAGTACCAAGAGACCCAGTACTTC.

This clonotype turned up a few times. The chain carries TRBV7-9 and TRBJ1-6, with TRBD1 as a possible D gene (5 bases). The germline V gene encodes CDR1 SEHNR and CDR2 FQNEAQ (reference sequence). V lost 11 bases to trimming and J lost 7 bases, with 18 bases between them. The CDR3 length is 14 residues. CDR3 protein: CAGAREIGNSPLHF. For the CDR3, the DNA is TGTGCCGGAGCCAGGGAAATCGGCAATTCACCCCTCCACTTT.

The V and J genes are TRBV7-2 and TRBJ2-3; a weak D match, TRBD2 (5 bases). V was cut by 2 bases and J by 0 bases, with 12 bases left in between. Germline V lookup: CDR1 SGHTA, CDR2 FQGNSA. CDR3 length: 16 residues. CDR3 nucleotides: TGTGCCAGCAGCTTATCCGTCAGCGGAAGCACAGATACGCAGTATTTT. It yields the protein CASSLSVSGSTDTQYF.

This clonotype turned up a few times. The chain recombines TRBV10-3 with TRBJ1-2; D gene unclear. CDR3 length: 13 amino acids. Looked up from germline, CDR1 is ENHRY and CDR2 is SYGVKD. Trimming pared 6 bases from V and 2 bases from J, leaving 10 bases between. CDR3 sequence reads: CAIRTRENYGYTF. The CDR3 region has the DNA TGTGCCATCAGGACCCGGGAAAACTATGGCTACACCTTC.

This clonotype was seen only a few times. The chain carries TRBV5-4 and TRBJ2-1; tentatively, D is TRBD2 (6 bases). The CDR3 has 15 amino acids. In germline, CDR1 is SGHNT, CDR2 YYREEE (reference sequence). V lost 4 bases, J lost 7 bases, and 18 bases lay in between. For the CDR3, the DNA is TGTGCCAGCAGCCCGGGACTTGCCCTGATGAATGAGCAGTTCTTC. Amino acids: CASSPGLALMNEQFF. Full variable domain (outside the CDR3, taken from reference TRBV5-4 and TRBJ2-1): ETGVTQSPTHLIKTRGQQVTLRCSSQSGHNTVSWYQQALGQGPQFIFQYYREEENGRGNFPPRFSGLQFPNYSSELNVNALELDDSALYLCASSPGLALMNEQFFGPGTRLTVL.

V usage is TRBV6-5 and J usage is TRBJ2-1; D perhaps matches TRBD1 (5 bases). V shed 10 bases and J shed 9 bases, with 25 bases lying between them. CDR3 length: 15 amino acids. Germline assignment: CDR1 MNHEY and CDR2 SVGAGI. CDR3 sequence reads: CATQGGRPGWAEQFF. The CDR3 coding sequence is TGTGCCACCCAGGGCGGACGGCCCGGGTGGGCTGAGCAGTTCTTC.

Many counts were recorded for this clonotype. The chain recombines TRBV7-9 with TRBJ2-3; 7 nucleotides line up with TRBD2. V trimming: 2 bases; J trimming: 2 bases; junction bases outside the gene matches: 7. The CDR3 totals 16 residues. Germline lookup yields CDR1 SEHNR and CDR2 FQNEAQ (reference sequence). CDR3 sequence reads: CASSLHASGVTDTQYF. In DNA form, the CDR3 reads TGTGCCAGCAGCTTACATGCTAGCGGTGTCACAGATACGCAGTATTTT.

This clonotype was counted between two and nine times. In DNA, the CDR3 is TGCGCCAGCAGCCGCCGGGACAGCTACGAGCAGTACGTC. Translation: CASSRRDSYEQYV. This chain connects TRBV4-1 to TRBJ2-7; 7 nucleotides line up with TRBD1. V lost 4 bases to trimming and J lost 3 bases; unmatched junction nucleotides: 3. Germline V gene lookup returns CDR1 MGHRA and CDR2 YSYEKL. There are 13 residues in the CDR3.

For the CDR3, the DNA is TGTGCCAGCAGGCCGACAGGGGCGACTCGAAATGAGCAGTTCTTC. Its protein product is CASRPTGATRNEQFF. The rearrangement links TRBV6-1 to TRBJ2-1, with 8 nucleotides matching TRBD1. Germline V gene sequence: CDR1 MNHNS, CDR2 SASEGT. Trimming at V came to 6 bases and at J to 7 bases, leaving 11 bases not matched to a gene. CDR3 size: 15 residues.

This clonotype was found many times. The chain employs TRBV5-1 and TRBJ2-5; the D is unclear. The CDR3 covers 16 residues. Trimming took 4 bases from V and 2 from J, leaving 18 bases between them. CDR1 SGHRS and CDR2 YFSETQ come from the germline V gene. CDR3 region: CASSAEPLGDQETQYF. For the CDR3, the DNA is TGCGCCAGCAGCGCGGAACCCCTTGGGGATCAAGAGACCCAGTACTTC.

This clonotype was seen many times. The genes are TRBV20-1 and TRBJ2-4, with D perhaps matching TRBD2 (5 bases). Between the trimmed V and J ends, which lost 0 bases and 0 bases, there was a span of 9 bases. This CDR3 spans 15 amino acids. Germline assignment: CDR1 DFQATT and CDR2 SNEGSKA (reference sequence). CDR3 sequence: CSARDPSRAKNIQYF. The CDR3 DNA is TGCAGTGCTAGAGACCCTAGCAGAGCCAAAAACATTCAGTACTTC.

The table lists this clonotype with a few counts. The chain has TRBV4-1 and TRBJ2-1; TRBD1 might be the D (5 bases). This CDR3 region has 16 residues. CDR1 is MGHRA and CDR2 is YSYEKL in the germline V gene. Trimming removed 0 bases from V and 3 bases from J, with 12 bases in between. The CDR3 coding sequence is TGCGCCAGCAGCCAAGAGGGAAGGGGATTCTACAATGAGCAGTTCTTC. Its protein product is CASSQEGRGFYNEQFF.

This clonotype was observed a few times. The chain combines TRBV14 with TRBJ2-1; 11 bases map to TRBD2. The CDR3 loop spans 15 amino acids. The junction had 3 bases not matched to a gene; V was cut back by 1 base and J by 7 bases. Germline V CDR1 and CDR2: SGHDN, FVKESK. CDR3 nucleotide sequence: TGTGCCAGCAGCCAAGCTAGCGGGGGGTGGAATGAGCAGTTCTTC. Translating gives CASSQASGGWNEQFF.

The V call is TRBV19, the J call TRBJ2-3, with TRBD2 identical over 8 bases. Germline V CDR1 and CDR2: LNHDA, SQIVND (reference sequence). After removal of 4 bases from V and 4 bases from J, the junction contained 1 base not matched to a gene. The CDR3 is 13 amino acids. The CDR3 here is CASSKAGADTQYF. For the CDR3, the DNA is TGTGCCAGTAGTAAAGCGGGGGCAGATACGCAGTATTTT.

This clonotype was picked up a small number of times. The rearrangement links TRBV15 to TRBJ1-1; D gene unclear. Deletions cut 1 base from V and 5 bases from J, with 8 bases between. Germline V gene sequence: CDR1 LNHNV, CDR2 YYDKDF (reference sequence). The CDR3 has 13 amino acids. The CDR3 reads CATSRVDETEAFF. CDR3 bases: TGTGCCACCAGCAGAGTAGATGAAACTGAAGCTTTCTTT.